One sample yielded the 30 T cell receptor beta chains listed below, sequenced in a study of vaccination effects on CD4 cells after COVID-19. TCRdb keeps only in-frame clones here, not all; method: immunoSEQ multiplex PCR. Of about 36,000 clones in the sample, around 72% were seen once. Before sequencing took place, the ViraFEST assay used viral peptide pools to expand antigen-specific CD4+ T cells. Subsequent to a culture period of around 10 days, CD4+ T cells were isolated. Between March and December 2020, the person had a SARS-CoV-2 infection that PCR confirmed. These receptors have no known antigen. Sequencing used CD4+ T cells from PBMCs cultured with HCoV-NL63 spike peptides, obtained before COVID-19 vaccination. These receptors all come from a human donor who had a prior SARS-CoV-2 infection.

CDR3 DNA sequence: TGTGCCAGCAGTTACTCGAGGGACATTGGCTACACCTTC. This translates into CASSYSRDIGYTF. The chain combines TRBV6-2 or TRBV6-3 with TRBJ1-2; tentatively, D is TRBD1 (6 bases). The CDR3 is made up of 13 amino acids. V was clipped by 0 bases and J by 7 bases, with 9 bases between them. Germline loops: CDR1 MNHEY, CDR2 SVGEGT.

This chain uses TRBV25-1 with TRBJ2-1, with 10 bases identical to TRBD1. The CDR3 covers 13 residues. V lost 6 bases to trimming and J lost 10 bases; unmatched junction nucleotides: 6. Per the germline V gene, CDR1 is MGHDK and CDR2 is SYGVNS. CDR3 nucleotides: TGTGCCAGCAGGAGACAGGGGGCAGGGGAGCAGTTCTTC. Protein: CASRRQGAGEQFF.

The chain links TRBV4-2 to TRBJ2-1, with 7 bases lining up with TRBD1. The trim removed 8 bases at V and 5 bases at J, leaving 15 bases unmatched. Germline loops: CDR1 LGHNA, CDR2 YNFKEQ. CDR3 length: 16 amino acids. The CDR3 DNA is TGTGCCAGCGCATCCTCACCAGGGGGTGGTGACAATGAGCAGTTCTTC. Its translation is CASASSPGGGDNEQFF.

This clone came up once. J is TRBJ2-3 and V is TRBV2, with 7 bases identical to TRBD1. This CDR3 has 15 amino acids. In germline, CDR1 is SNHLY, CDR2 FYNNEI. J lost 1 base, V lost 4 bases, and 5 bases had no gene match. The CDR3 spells CASSGPGQGTDTQYF. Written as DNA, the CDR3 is TGTGCCAGCAGTGGGCCTGGACAGGGCACAGATACGCAGTATTTT.

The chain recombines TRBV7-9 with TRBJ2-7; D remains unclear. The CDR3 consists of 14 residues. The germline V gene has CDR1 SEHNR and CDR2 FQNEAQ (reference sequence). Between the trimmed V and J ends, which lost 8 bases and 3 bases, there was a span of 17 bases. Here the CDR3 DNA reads TGTGCCAGCGGCAACAAAGGCCCGGACTACGAGCAGTACTTC. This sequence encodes CASGNKGPDYEQYF.

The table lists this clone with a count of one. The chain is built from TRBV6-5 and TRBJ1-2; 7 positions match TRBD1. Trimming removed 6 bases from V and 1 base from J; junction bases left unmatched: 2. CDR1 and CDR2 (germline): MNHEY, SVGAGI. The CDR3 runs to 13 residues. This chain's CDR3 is CASRTGDNYGYTF. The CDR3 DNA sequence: TGTGCCAGCAGAACAGGGGATAACTATGGCTACACCTTC.

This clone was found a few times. This CDR3 reads CASSFHRTGELFF. CDR3 DNA: TGTGCCAGCAGCTTTCATCGGACCGGGGAGCTGTTTTTT. The chain carries TRBV7-3 and TRBJ2-2; D is undetermined. Between the trimmed V and J ends, which lost 3 bases and 5 bases, there was a span of 7 bases. CDR1 is SGHTA, CDR2 FQGTGA, per germline. This CDR3 is built from 13 residues. The full variable domain, completed using reference TRBV7-3 and TRBJ2-2, is GAGVSQTPSNKVTEKGKYVELRCDPISGHTALYWYRQSLGQGPEFLIYFQGTGAADDSGLPNDRFFAVRPEGSVSTLKIQRTERGDSAVYLCASSFHRTGELFFGEGSRLTVL.

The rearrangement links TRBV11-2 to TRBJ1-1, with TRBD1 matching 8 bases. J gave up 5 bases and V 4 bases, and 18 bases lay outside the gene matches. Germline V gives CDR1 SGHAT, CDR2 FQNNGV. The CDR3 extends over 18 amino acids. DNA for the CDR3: TGTGCCAGCAGCTCCGGGACAGGCACTAAAAAGGGTGGTACTGAAGCTTTCTTT. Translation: CASSSGTGTKKGGTEAFF.

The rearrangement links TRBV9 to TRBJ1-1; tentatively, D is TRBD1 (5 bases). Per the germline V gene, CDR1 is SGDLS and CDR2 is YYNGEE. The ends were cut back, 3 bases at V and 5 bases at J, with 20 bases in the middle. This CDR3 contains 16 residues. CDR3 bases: TGTGCCAGCAGCGAGCCCCTCACGGGGGTTGGAACTGAAGCTTTCTTT. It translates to CASSEPLTGVGTEAFF.

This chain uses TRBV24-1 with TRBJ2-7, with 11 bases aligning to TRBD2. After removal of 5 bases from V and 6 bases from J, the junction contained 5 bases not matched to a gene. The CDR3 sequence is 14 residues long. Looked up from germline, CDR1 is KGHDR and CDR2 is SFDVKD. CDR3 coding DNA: TGTGCCACCAGTGCGGGTAGCGGGAGGGGCGAGCAGTACTTC. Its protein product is CATSAGSGRGEQYF.

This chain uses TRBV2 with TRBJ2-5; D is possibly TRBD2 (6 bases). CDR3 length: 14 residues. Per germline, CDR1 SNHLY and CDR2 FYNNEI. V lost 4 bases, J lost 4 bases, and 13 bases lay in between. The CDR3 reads CASSVLALGETQYF. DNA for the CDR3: TGTGCCAGCAGTGTCCTAGCGCTAGGAGAGACCCAGTACTTC.

CDR3 bases: TGCGCCAGCAGCCAAGACGGACAGGGAGTTTTAGAGACCCAGTACTTC. Translating gives CASSQDGQGVLETQYF. The chain is built from TRBV4-1 and TRBJ2-5, with 8 bases lining up with TRBD1. This CDR3 contains 16 residues. V lost 0 bases, J lost 4 bases, and 7 bases stayed unmatched. The germline CDR1 and CDR2 sequences are MGHRA and YSYEKL.

The CDR3 DNA reads as TGCGCCAGCAGCCAAGAAGGGGGAGCGGGATGGGTCCGGGAGCTGTTTTTT. Its protein product is CASSQEGGAGWVRELFF. The chain is built from TRBV4-3 and TRBJ2-2, with D perhaps matching TRBD2 (7 bases). The CDR3 sequence is 17 residues long. Germline values: CDR1 LGHNA, CDR2 YSLEER. V was cut by 0 bases and J by 9 bases, with 20 bases left in between.

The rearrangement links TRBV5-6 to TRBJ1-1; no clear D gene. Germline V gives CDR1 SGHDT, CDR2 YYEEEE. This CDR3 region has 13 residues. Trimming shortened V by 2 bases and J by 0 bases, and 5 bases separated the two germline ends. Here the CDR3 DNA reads TGTGCCAGCAGCTTTAAGTTGAACACTGAAGCTTTCTTT. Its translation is CASSFKLNTEAFF.

CDR3 loop: CASSVLGGADTQYF. The CDR3 DNA is TGTGCCAGCAGTGTTCTGGGAGGGGCGGATACGCAGTATTTT. The V call is TRBV2, the J call TRBJ2-3, with 7 positions matching TRBD2. Germline assignment: CDR1 SNHLY and CDR2 FYNNEI. The CDR3 has 14 amino acids. With V trimmed by 4 bases and J by 6 bases, 7 bases remained unmatched.

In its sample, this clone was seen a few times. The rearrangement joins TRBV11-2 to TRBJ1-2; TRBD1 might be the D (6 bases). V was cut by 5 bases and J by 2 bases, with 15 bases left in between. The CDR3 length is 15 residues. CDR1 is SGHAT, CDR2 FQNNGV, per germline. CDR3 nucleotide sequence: TGTGCCAGCAGCGCCGCCTTCACAGGGAACTATGGCTACACCTTC. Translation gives CASSAAFTGNYGYTF.

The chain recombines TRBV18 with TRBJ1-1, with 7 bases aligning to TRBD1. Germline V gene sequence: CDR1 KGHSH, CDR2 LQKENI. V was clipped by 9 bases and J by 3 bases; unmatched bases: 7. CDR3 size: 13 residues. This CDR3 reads CASRDSEDTEAFF. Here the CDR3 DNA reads TGTGCCAGTAGGGACAGTGAGGACACTGAAGCTTTCTTT.

The CDR3 reads CASSEYRSTGELFF. The CDR3 coding sequence is TGTGCCAGCAGTGAATATCGGAGCACCGGGGAGCTGTTTTTT. The chain carries TRBV6-1 and TRBJ2-2; D is unresolved. Deletions cut 2 bases from V and 4 bases from J, with 8 bases between. CDR1 and CDR2 from the germline V gene are MNHNS and SASEGT. CDR3 size: 14 residues.

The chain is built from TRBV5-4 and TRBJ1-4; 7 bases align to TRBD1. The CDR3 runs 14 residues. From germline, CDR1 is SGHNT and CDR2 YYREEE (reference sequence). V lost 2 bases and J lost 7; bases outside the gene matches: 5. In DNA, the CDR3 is TGTGCCAGCAGCTTACAGGGGTTGGGTGAAAAACTGTTTTTT. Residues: CASSLQGLGEKLFF.

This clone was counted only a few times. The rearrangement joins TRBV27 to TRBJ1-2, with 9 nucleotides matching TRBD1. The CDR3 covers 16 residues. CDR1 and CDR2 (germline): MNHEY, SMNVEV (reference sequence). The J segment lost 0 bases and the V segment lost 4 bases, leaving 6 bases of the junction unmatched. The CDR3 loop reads CASSSATGGANYGYTF. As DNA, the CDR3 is TGTGCCAGCAGTTCGGCGACAGGGGGAGCTAACTATGGCTACACCTTC.

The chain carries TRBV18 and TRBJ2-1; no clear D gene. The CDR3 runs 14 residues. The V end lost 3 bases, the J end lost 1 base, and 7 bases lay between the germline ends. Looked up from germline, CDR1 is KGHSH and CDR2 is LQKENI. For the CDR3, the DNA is TGTGCCAGCTCACCGGTTGTATCCTACAATGAGCAGTTCTTC. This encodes CASSPVVSYNEQFF.

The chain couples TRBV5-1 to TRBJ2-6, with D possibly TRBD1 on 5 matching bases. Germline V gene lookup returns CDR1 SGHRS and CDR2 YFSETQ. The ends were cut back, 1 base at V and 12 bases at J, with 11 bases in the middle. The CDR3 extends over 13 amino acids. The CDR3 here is CASSLSGLSVLTF. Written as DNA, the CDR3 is TGCGCCAGCAGCTTGTCAGGGCTCAGCGTCCTGACTTTC.

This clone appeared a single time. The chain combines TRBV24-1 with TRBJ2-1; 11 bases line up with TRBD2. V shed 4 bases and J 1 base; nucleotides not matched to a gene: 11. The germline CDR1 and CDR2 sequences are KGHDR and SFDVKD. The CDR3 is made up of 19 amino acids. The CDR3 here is CATSDRTSGYVRSYNEQFF. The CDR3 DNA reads TGTGCCACCAGTGACCGGACTAGCGGGTATGTGAGGTCCTACAATGAGCAGTTCTTC.

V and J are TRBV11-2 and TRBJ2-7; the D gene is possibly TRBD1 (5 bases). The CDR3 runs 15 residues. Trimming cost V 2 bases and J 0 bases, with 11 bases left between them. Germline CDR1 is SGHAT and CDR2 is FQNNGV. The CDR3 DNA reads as TGTGCCAGCAGCTTAATTTGGGGCTCCTCCTACGAGCAGTACTTC. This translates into CASSLIWGSSYEQYF.

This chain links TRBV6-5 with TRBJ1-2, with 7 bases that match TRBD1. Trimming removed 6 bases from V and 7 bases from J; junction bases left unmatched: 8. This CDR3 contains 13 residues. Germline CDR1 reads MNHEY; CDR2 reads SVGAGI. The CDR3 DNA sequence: TGTGCCAGCAGGACACAGGGGTGGCGTGGCTACACCTTC. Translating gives CASRTQGWRGYTF.

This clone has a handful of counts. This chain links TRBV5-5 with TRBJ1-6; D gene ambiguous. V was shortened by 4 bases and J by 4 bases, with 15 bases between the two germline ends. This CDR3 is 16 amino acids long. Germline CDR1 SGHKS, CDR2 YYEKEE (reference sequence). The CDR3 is CASSRRYGVYNSPLHF. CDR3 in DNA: TGTGCCAGCAGCCGCCGGTATGGGGTTTATAATTCACCCCTCCACTTT.

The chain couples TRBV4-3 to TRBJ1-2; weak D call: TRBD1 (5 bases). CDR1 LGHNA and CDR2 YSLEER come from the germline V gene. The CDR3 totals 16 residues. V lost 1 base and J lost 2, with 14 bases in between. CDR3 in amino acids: CASSQASGGANYGYTF. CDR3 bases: TGCGCCAGCAGCCAAGCATCGGGGGGAGCCAACTATGGCTACACCTTC.

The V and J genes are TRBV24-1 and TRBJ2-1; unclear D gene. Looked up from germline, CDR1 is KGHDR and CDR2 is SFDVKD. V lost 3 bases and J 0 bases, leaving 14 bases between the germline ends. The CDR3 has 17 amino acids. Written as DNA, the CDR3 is TGTGCCACCAGTGATCGAACCCACCGGAGCTCCTACAATGAGCAGTTCTTC. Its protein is CATSDRTHRSSYNEQFF.

This CDR3 is CASSPGMRDDEQYF. The CDR3 nucleotides read TGCGCCAGCAGCCCGGGTATGAGGGACGACGAGCAGTACTTC. The chain carries TRBV5-1 and TRBJ2-7, with D perhaps TRBD1 or TRBD2 (5 bases each). With 4 bases removed from V and 5 bases from J, the gap between germline ends came to 16 bases. CDR3 length: 14 amino acids. Germline-derived CDR1 and CDR2 are SGHRS and YFSETQ.

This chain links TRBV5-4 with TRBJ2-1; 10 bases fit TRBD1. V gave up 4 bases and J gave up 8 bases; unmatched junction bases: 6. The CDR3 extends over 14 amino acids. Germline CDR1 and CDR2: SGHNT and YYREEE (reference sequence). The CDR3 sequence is CASSGGDRGYEQFF. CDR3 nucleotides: TGTGCCAGCAGCGGAGGGGACAGGGGATATGAGCAGTTCTTC.